These T cell receptor beta chains were read from a single sample in a study of cytomegalovirus exposure and HLA in healthy donors. Measured with immunoSEQ multiplex PCR; TCRdb has only the in-frame clones, and not every one. The table lists 150,000 to 250,000 clones, 79% of them singletons, with over 1.5% in the top ten. The material sequenced was PBMCs. The source is a girl aged 5 to 17 in good health and CMV-seropositive. Each CDR3 is given with its conserved first and last residue. The D gene is left open where the match is weak. Clone size appears in some rows only: once, few, many, or a class for an expanded clone.

clone size: .; D gene: TRBD1; V gene: TRBV5-6; J gene: TRBJ2-7; CDR3 DNA: TGTGCCAGCAGGTATACGGACAGGGCCCACGAGCAGTACTTC; CDR3 protein: CASRYTDRAHEQYF
clone size: few; D gene: .; V gene: TRBV27; J gene: TRBJ1-6; CDR3 DNA: TGTGCCAGCAGCCTACAGGGCTGGGGATATAATTCACCCCTCCACTTT; CDR3 protein: CASSLQGWGYNSPLHF
clone size: once; D gene: TRBD2; V gene: TRBV10-3; J gene: TRBJ2-5; CDR3 DNA: TGTGCCATCGCTAGCGGGGGCCAAGAGACCCAGTACTTC; CDR3 protein: CAIASGGQETQYF
clone size: few; D gene: TRBD1; V gene: TRBV5-1; J gene: TRBJ2-7; CDR3 DNA: TGCGCCAGCAGCTTAGGGACAGGGGGGTCGCAGTACTTC; CDR3 protein: CASSLGTGGSQYF
clone size: .; D gene: .; V gene: TRBV9; J gene: TRBJ2-3; CDR3 DNA: TGTGCCAGCAGCGTAGAAGGGACTGCTAGCACAGATACGCAGTATTTT; CDR3 protein: CASSVEGTASTDTQYF
clone size: few; D gene: .; V gene: TRBV11-2; J gene: TRBJ2-2; CDR3 DNA: TGTGCCAGCAGCTTAGCAACAGAATCTGGGGAGCTGTTTTTT; CDR3 protein: CASSLATESGELFF
clone size: .; D gene: TRBD2; V gene: TRBV25-1; J gene: TRBJ2-7; CDR3 DNA: TGTGCCAGCAGTGAATATTGGACTAGGGGTGCCGAGCAGTACTTC; CDR3 protein: CASSEYWTRGAEQYF
clone size: .; D gene: TRBD1; V gene: TRBV10-2; J gene: TRBJ2-7; CDR3 DNA: TGCGCCAGCAGTGAGTGGGGGACAGGGGGTTCCTACGAGCAGTACTTC; CDR3 protein: CASSEWGTGGSYEQYF
clone size: .; D gene: .; V gene: TRBV7-2; J gene: TRBJ2-3; CDR3 DNA: TGTGCCAGCAGCTTAGCGTCACCAGGCGGGGAAGTTTATTTT; CDR3 protein: CASSLASPGGEVYF
clone size: .; D gene: .; V gene: TRBV29-1; J gene: TRBJ2-7; CDR3 DNA: TGCAGCGTTGAAGATAGGCACAGCTCCTACGAGCAGTACTTC; CDR3 protein: CSVEDRHSSYEQYF
clone size: .; D gene: .; V gene: TRBV6-5; J gene: TRBJ1-4; CDR3 DNA: TGTGCCAGCAGTGAAGCCTCACATGAAAAACTGTTTTTT; CDR3 protein: CASSEASHEKLFF
clone size: once; D gene: TRBD2; V gene: TRBV9; J gene: TRBJ2-1; CDR3 DNA: TGTGCCAGCAGCGTAGATAGCGGGGGGCTGCAGTTCTTC; CDR3 protein: CASSVDSGGLQFF
clone size: .; D gene: .; V gene: TRBV27; J gene: TRBJ1-1; CDR3 DNA: TGTGCCAGCAGTGTTACAGGGAACACTGAAGCTTTCTTT; CDR3 protein: CASSVTGNTEAFF
clone size: .; D gene: TRBD1; V gene: TRBV4-2; J gene: TRBJ2-7; CDR3 DNA: TGTGCCAGCAGCCGCCTCCCGGGACAGGGGGAAGGCGAGCAGTACTTC; CDR3 protein: CASSRLPGQGEGEQYF
clone size: .; D gene: .; V gene: TRBV23-1; J gene: TRBJ1-1; CDR3 DNA: TGCGCCAGCAGTCAACCAGAGTGGAGCCCACTGAACACTGAAGCTTTCTTT; CDR3 protein: CASSQPEWSPLNTEAFF
clone size: few; D gene: .; V gene: TRBV7-9; J gene: TRBJ2-3; CDR3 DNA: TGTGCCAGCAGCTTAGGGCAGCGGGTCACAGATACGCAGTATTTT; CDR3 protein: CASSLGQRVTDTQYF
clone size: few; D gene: .; V gene: TRBV2; J gene: TRBJ2-3; CDR3 DNA: TGTGCCAGCAGTGTTAGGGGTTCTAGCACAGATACGCAGTATTTT; CDR3 protein: CASSVRGSSTDTQYF
clone size: few; D gene: .; V gene: TRBV19; J gene: TRBJ1-6; CDR3 DNA: TGTGCCAGTAGTATTAGTTTGGCCTATAATTCACCCCTCCACTTT; CDR3 protein: CASSISLAYNSPLHF
clone size: few; D gene: TRBD1; V gene: TRBV6-1; J gene: TRBJ2-1; CDR3 DNA: TGTGCCAGCCTTGGACAGGGGGCATACAATGAGCAGTTCTTC; CDR3 protein: CASLGQGAYNEQFF
clone size: .; D gene: .; V gene: TRBV5-4; J gene: TRBJ1-2; CDR3 DNA: TGTGCCAGCAGCTTGAGCCAGGGTATCTACACCTTC; CDR3 protein: CASSLSQGIYTF
clone size: .; D gene: .; V gene: TRBV6-5; J gene: TRBJ1-6; CDR3 DNA: TGTGCCAGCAGTTACGTTGCGGGGGGTCTCGTCCCCCTCCACTTT; CDR3 protein: CASSYVAGGLVPLHF
clone size: .; D gene: TRBD1; V gene: TRBV4-3; J gene: TRBJ2-6; CDR3 DNA: TGCGCCAGCAGCCAAGACAGGGGGAAACCTGGGGCCAACGTCCTGACTTTC; CDR3 protein: CASSQDRGKPGANVLTF
clone size: .; D gene: .; V gene: TRBV1; J gene: TRBJ1-1; CDR3 DNA: TGCACCAGCAGCCAAGATACTCCGGACAGGGACACTGAAGCTTTCTTT; CDR3 protein: CTSSQDTPDRDTEAFF
clone size: .; D gene: TRBD2; V gene: TRBV27; J gene: TRBJ2-3; CDR3 DNA: TGTGCCAGCAGTTTCGGCGGGGGGGCGCCAGATACGCAGTATTTT; CDR3 protein: CASSFGGGAPDTQYF
clone size: .; D gene: .; V gene: TRBV19; J gene: TRBJ1-1; CDR3 DNA: TGTGGTGCGTTTCAAGCTTTCTTT; CDR3 protein: CGAFQAFF
clone size: .; D gene: .; V gene: TRBV7-2; J gene: TRBJ1-2; CDR3 DNA: TGTGCCAGCAGCCCTGACAGAAACTATGGCTACACCTTC; CDR3 protein: CASSPDRNYGYTF
clone size: .; D gene: .; V gene: TRBV4-3; J gene: TRBJ2-2; CDR3 DNA: TGCGCCAGCAGCCAAGCGGGTGGGTCCGGGGAGCTGTTTTTT; CDR3 protein: CASSQAGGSGELFF
clone size: few; D gene: TRBD1; V gene: TRBV29-1; J gene: TRBJ2-6; CDR3 DNA: TGCAGCGTTTCTGGACAGGCTCCTGGGGCCAACGTCCTGACTTTC; CDR3 protein: CSVSGQAPGANVLTF